The 24 T cell receptor beta chains below come from one sample, sequenced in a study of CD8 T cells in Susac syndrome. After extraction with the RNeasy kit, 0.5 to 1 ug of the RNA was reverse transcribed using random hexamers. Using its own MiXCR run on the immunoSEQ multiplex PCR reads, TCRdb lists one record per CDR3 protein. Of some 94,000 distinct CDR3 sequences listed, about 93% are singletons. Source material: CD4+ T cells from PBMCs. These receptors were collected from a human donor with Susac syndrome.

This clonotype was seen a few times. J is TRBJ2-7 and V is TRBV7-9; a possible D gene is TRBD2 (5 bases). Germline V gene lookup returns CDR1 SEHNR and CDR2 FQNEAQ (reference sequence). The CDR3 runs to 13 residues. The V end was cut by 7 bases, the J end by 1 base, with 11 bases between. This CDR3 is CASTGLGSYEQYF. The CDR3 bases are TGTGCCAGCACCGGACTGGGGTCCTACGAGCAGTACTTC. Full variable domain (missing parts from reference TRBV7-9 and TRBJ2-7): DTGVSQNPRHKITKRGQNVTFRCDPISEHNRLYWYRQTLGQGPEFLTYFQNEAQLEKSRLLSDRFSAERPKGSFSTLEIQRTEQGDSAMYLCASTGLGSYEQYFGPGTRLTVT.

The V and J genes are TRBV29-1 and TRBJ2-7; TRBD1 matches 7 bases. The CDR3 has 12 residues. The germline gives CDR1 SQVTM, CDR2 ANQGSEA. J lost 2 bases, V lost 7 bases, and 5 bases had no gene match. The CDR3 DNA follows: TGCAGCGCCCGGGACAGCCCCTACGAGCAGTACTTC. It is translated as CSARDSPYEQYF.

The chain recombines TRBV4-1 with TRBJ2-7; D not certain. This CDR3 is 12 amino acids long. Germline V gene sequence: CDR1 MGHRA, CDR2 YSYEKL. V was cut by 9 bases and J by 0 bases, with 9 bases left in between. CDR3 sequence reads: CASTSRSYEQYF. The DNA of the CDR3 is TGCGCCAGTACGTCCCGCTCCTACGAGCAGTACTTC.

V gene TRBV12-5 combines with J gene TRBJ2-5; 8 positions agree with TRBD1. Germline V gene sequence: CDR1 LGHNT, CDR2 FRNRAP. The CDR3 is 14 amino acids. Trimming at V came to 5 bases and at J to 5 bases, leaving 7 bases not matched to a gene. CDR3 loop: CASGTGQGGETQYF. CDR3 DNA: TGTGCTAGTGGTACCGGACAGGGCGGGGAGACCCAGTACTTC.

This clonotype was seen just once. The chain joins TRBV20-1 to TRBJ1-5; D possibly corresponds to TRBD1 (5 bases). Germline-derived CDR1 and CDR2 are DFQATT and SNEGSKA (reference sequence). The CDR3 length is 15 residues. The ends were cut back, 1 base at V and 2 bases at J, with 12 bases in the middle. The CDR3 reads CSARGPQGGNQPQHF. The CDR3 bases are TGCAGTGCTAGAGGCCCACAAGGGGGCAATCAGCCCCAGCATTTT.

The CDR3 sequence: CASSVRPSSYEQYF. As DNA, the CDR3 is TGTGCCAGCAGCGTACGCCCTAGCTCCTACGAGCAGTACTTC. The chain combines TRBV9 with TRBJ2-7, with D unresolved. The germline V gene has CDR1 SGDLS and CDR2 YYNGEE. V lost 1 base and J 0 bases, leaving 8 bases between the germline ends. The CDR3 consists of 14 residues.

The V and J genes are TRBV12-3 or TRBV12-4 and TRBJ2-3; the D gene is possibly TRBD2 (6 bases). V was trimmed by 4 bases and J by 1 base, leaving 9 bases between them. The CDR3 spans 14 residues. CDR3 region: CASSWTGGTDTQYF. The CDR3 DNA follows: TGTGCCAGCAGTTGGACGGGGGGCACAGATACGCAGTATTTT.

This rearrangement joins TRBV29-1 to TRBJ2-5; 10 nucleotides line up with TRBD1. Germline CDR1 is SQVTM and CDR2 is ANQGSEA. The CDR3 runs 17 residues. V lost 2 bases and J lost 2; bases outside the gene matches: 11. In DNA, the CDR3 is TGCAGCGTTGAAAGGACAGGGGGGAGCAGGGGGCAAGAGACCCAGTACTTC. Translating it yields CSVERTGGSRGQETQYF.

V is TRBV7-8 and J is TRBJ2-7; either TRBD1 or TRBD2 may fit D (6 bases each). V lost 1 base to trimming and J lost 1 base, with 14 bases between them. The CDR3 covers 16 residues. Germline V gives CDR1 SGHVS, CDR2 FQNEAQ. The CDR3 spells CASSLEWGARSYEQYF. DNA for the CDR3: TGTGCCAGCAGCTTAGAGTGGGGGGCGCGGTCCTACGAGCAGTACTTC.

V usage is TRBV6-6 and J usage is TRBJ2-5; D gene ambiguous. V was clipped by 4 bases and J by 0 bases, with 12 bases between them. This CDR3 contains 15 residues. Germline V gene lookup returns CDR1 MNHNY and CDR2 SVGAGI (reference sequence). The DNA of the CDR3 is TGTGCCAGCAGTTCCGTATTCGCAGACCAAGAGACCCAGTACTTC. Its translation is CASSSVFADQETQYF.

The chain employs TRBV20-1 and TRBJ1-5; 9 positions match TRBD1. This CDR3 comprises 13 residues. In germline, CDR1 is DFQATT, CDR2 SNEGSKA (reference sequence). The J segment lost 1 base and the V segment lost 5 bases, leaving 0 bases of the junction unmatched. CDR3 in amino acids: CSAGTGSNQPQHF. The CDR3 DNA reads as TGCAGTGCTGGGACAGGGAGCAATCAGCCCCAGCATTTT.

The V call is TRBV12-3 or TRBV12-4, the J call TRBJ1-3, with D possibly TRBD1 on 6 matching bases. V shed 8 bases and J shed 3 bases, with 14 bases lying between them. The CDR3 is 14 residues long. CDR3 region: CASGRGGFGNTIYF. The CDR3 bases are TGTGCCAGCGGACGCGGGGGCTTTGGAAACACCATATATTTT.

This chain links TRBV9 with TRBJ2-5; TRBD2 matches at 13 bases. Germline V gene sequence: CDR1 SGDLS, CDR2 YYNGEE. This CDR3 has 14 residues. Germline trimming cut 3 bases from V and 5 bases from J; bases unmatched to any gene: 1. DNA of the CDR3: TGTGCCAGCAGCGAGGGACTAGCGGGGGAGACCCAGTACTTC. It translates to CASSEGLAGETQYF.

The chain joins TRBV12-3 or TRBV12-4 to TRBJ2-3; 12 nucleotides align to TRBD2. The CDR3 loop spans 14 amino acids. V trimming: 5 bases; J trimming: 6 bases; junction bases outside the gene matches: 3. CDR3 nucleotides: TGTGCCAGCAGTCCTACTAGCGGGGGGGATACGCAGTATTTT. Translating gives CASSPTSGGDTQYF.

The chain is built from TRBV7-3 and TRBJ1-2; weak D call: TRBD1 (5 bases). The V and J ends lost 5 bases and 2 bases respectively, with 9 bases between them. Per germline, CDR1 SGHTA and CDR2 FQGTGA. The CDR3 runs 13 residues. The CDR3: CASSPDRNYGYTF. The CDR3 DNA reads TGTGCCAGCAGCCCCGACAGAAACTATGGCTACACCTTC.

This rearrangement joins TRBV20-1 to TRBJ1-5; maybe TRBD1 (5 bases). The CDR3 has 14 residues. The V gene lost 0 bases and the J gene lost 5 bases, with 11 bases spanning the gap. Germline V gene lookup returns CDR1 DFQATT and CDR2 SNEGSKA (reference sequence). CDR3 region: CSAREGVIHQPQHF. DNA of the CDR3: TGCAGTGCTAGAGAGGGGGTTATACATCAGCCCCAGCATTTT.

The chain carries TRBV11-3 and TRBJ1-1, with D tentatively TRBD1 (5 bases). V dropped 1 base and J dropped 6 bases, with 9 bases sitting between them. This CDR3 has 13 amino acids. Germline lookup yields CDR1 SGHNT and CDR2 YENEEA. The CDR3 nucleotides read TGTGCCAGCAGCTTAGCCGGGGGGGCTGAAGCTTTCTTT. As protein: CASSLAGGAEAFF. Full variable domain (missing parts from reference TRBV11-3 and TRBJ1-1): EAGVVQSPRYKIIEKKQPVAFWCNPISGHNTLYWYLQNLGQGPELLIRYENEEAVDDSQLPKDRFSAERLKGVDSTLKIQPAELGDSAVYLCASSLAGGAEAFFGQGTRLTVV.

This rearrangement joins TRBV3-1 to TRBJ2-1; TRBD2 matches 7 bases. Trimming removed 4 bases from V and 10 bases from J; junction bases left unmatched: 7. CDR1 is LGHDT and CDR2 is YNNKEL in the germline V gene (reference sequence). This CDR3 region has 13 residues. CDR3 nucleotide sequence: TGTGCCAGCAGCCGTGGCGGGGGACGGGAGCAGTTCTTC. Residues: CASSRGGGREQFF.

The gene calls are TRBV7-2 and TRBJ2-7; TRBD2 aligns across 8 bases. Trimming at V came to 6 bases and at J to 6 bases, leaving 7 bases not matched to a gene. Germline V gives CDR1 SGHTA, CDR2 FQGNSA. This CDR3 has 13 amino acids. The CDR3 DNA follows: TGTGCCAGCAGTCGTGACGGGGGGGGCGAGCAGTACTTC. This sequence encodes CASSRDGGGEQYF.

This chain uses TRBV20-1 with TRBJ2-7; unclear D gene. V lost 5 bases and J 6 bases, leaving 14 bases between the germline ends. Germline CDR1 reads DFQATT; CDR2 reads SNEGSKA (reference sequence). This CDR3 is 12 amino acids long. This CDR3 is CSASQGRPEQYF. CDR3 sequence (DNA): TGCAGTGCTTCTCAAGGACGGCCCGAGCAGTACTTC.

This sequence joins TRBV7-9 and TRBJ1-5; TRBD1 matches at 7 bases. From germline, CDR1 is SEHNR and CDR2 FQNEAQ (reference sequence). J was trimmed by 3 bases and V by 4 bases; bases with no gene match: 3. The CDR3 is made up of 14 amino acids. The CDR3 protein is CASSSDRLNQPQHF. The CDR3 DNA reads TGTGCCAGCAGCTCGGACAGGCTCAATCAGCCCCAGCATTTT.

The genes are TRBV2 and TRBJ1-1; D not certain. The CDR3 loop spans 13 amino acids. Trimming took 4 bases from V and 6 from J, leaving 12 bases between them. CDR1 and CDR2 from the germline V gene are SNHLY and FYNNEI. This CDR3 is CASSGNIVAEAFF. DNA of the CDR3: TGTGCCAGCAGTGGAAACATCGTTGCTGAAGCTTTCTTT.

The chain couples TRBV5-1 to TRBJ2-2; 7 nucleotides agree with TRBD2. The trim removed 0 bases at V and 5 bases at J, leaving 1 base unmatched. The CDR3 contains 14 residues. Germline loops: CDR1 SGHRS, CDR2 YFSETQ. The CDR3 sequence: CASSLASGTGELFF. The CDR3 region has the DNA TGCGCCAGCAGCTTGGCTAGCGGAACCGGGGAGCTGTTTTTT.

The rearrangement uses TRBV6-1 and TRBJ1-1; a weak D match, TRBD1 (5 bases). Trimming left V 2 bases short and J 0 bases short, with 10 bases between. The CDR3 loop spans 15 amino acids. Germline CDR1 and CDR2: MNHNS and SASEGT. The chain's CDR3 is CASSEYPGMNTEAFF. For the CDR3, the DNA is TGTGCCAGCAGTGAATATCCAGGGATGAACACTGAAGCTTTCTTT.